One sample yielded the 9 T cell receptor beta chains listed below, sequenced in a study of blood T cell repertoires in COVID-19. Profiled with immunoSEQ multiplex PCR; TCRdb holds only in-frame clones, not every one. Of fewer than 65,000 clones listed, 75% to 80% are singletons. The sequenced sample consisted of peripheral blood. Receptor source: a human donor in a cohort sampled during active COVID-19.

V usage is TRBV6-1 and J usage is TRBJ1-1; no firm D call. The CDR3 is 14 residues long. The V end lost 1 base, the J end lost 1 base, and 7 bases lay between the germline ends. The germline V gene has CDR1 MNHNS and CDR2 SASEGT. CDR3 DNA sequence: TGTGCCAGCAGTGAAGTCGACACGAACACTGAAGCTTTCTTT. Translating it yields CASSEVDTNTEAFF.

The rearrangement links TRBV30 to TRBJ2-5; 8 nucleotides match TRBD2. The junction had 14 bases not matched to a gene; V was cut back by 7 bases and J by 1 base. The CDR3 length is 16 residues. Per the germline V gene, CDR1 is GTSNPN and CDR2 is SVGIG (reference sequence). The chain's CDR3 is CALRVGGAYTQETQYF. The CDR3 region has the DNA TGTGCCTTGAGGGTCGGGGGGGCGTACACCCAAGAGACCCAGTACTTC.

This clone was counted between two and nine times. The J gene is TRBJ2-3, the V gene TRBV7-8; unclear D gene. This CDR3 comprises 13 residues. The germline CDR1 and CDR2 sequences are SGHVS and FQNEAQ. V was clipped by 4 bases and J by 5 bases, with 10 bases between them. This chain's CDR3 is CASSSNPLDTQYF. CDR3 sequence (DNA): TGTGCCAGCAGCTCGAACCCACTAGATACGCAGTATTTT.

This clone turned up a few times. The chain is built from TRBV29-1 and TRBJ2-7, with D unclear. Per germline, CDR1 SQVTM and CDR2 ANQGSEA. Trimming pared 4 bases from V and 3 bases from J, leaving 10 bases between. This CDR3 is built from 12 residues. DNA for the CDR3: TGCAGCGTTGTTGACACCTACTACGAGCAGTACTTC. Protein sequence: CSVVDTYYEQYF.

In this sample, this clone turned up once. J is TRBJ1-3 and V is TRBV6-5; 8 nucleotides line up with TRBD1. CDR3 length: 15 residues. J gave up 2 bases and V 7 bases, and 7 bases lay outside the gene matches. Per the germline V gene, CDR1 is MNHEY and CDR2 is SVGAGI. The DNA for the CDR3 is TGTGCCAGCACCCAGGACAGGGCCACTGGAAACACCATATATTTT. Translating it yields CASTQDRATGNTIYF.

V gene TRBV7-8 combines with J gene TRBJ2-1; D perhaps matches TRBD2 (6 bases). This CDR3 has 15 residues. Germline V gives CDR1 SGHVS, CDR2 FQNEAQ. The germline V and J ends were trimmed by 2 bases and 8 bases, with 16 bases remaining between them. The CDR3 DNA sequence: TGTGCCAGCAGCTTAACGCCCGGGGGATATGATGAGCAGTTCTTC. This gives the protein CASSLTPGGYDEQFF. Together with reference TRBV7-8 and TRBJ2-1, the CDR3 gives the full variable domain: GAGVSQSPRYKVAKRGQDVALRCDPISGHVSLFWYQQALGQGPEFLTYFQNEAQLDKSGLPSDRFFAERPEGSVSTLKIQRTQQEDSAVYLCASSLTPGGYDEQFFGPGTRLTVL.

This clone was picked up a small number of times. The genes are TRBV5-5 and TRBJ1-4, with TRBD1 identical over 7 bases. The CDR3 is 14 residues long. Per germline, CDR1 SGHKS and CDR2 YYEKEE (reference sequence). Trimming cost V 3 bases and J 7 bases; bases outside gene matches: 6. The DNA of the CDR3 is TGTGCCAGCAGCTCCCGGGACAGTGGTGAAAAACTGTTTTTT. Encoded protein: CASSSRDSGEKLFF.

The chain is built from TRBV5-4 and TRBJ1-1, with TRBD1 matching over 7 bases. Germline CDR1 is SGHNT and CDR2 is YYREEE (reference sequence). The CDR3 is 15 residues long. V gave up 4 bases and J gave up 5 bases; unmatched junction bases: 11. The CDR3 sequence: CASSGRGRGDTEAFF. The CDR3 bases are TGTGCCAGCAGCGGGCGGGGCAGGGGGGATACTGAAGCTTTCTTT.

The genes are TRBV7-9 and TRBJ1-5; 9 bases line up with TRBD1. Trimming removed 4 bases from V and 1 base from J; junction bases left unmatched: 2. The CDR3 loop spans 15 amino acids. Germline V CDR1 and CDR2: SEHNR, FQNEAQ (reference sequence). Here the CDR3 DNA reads TGTGCCAGCAGCTCGGGACAGGGAAGCAATCAGCCCCAGCATTTT. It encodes CASSSGQGSNQPQHF.